The clone carrying this TCR beta chain was seen at least ten times. Its antigen is still unknown. This entry is derived from a study of regulatory T cells in long-lasting Graves disease. Background on the study: The antithyroid drugs taken by newly diagnosed Graves' patients had been used for under 3 months.

The length of the CDR3 is 17 residues. CDR1 and CDR2 from the germline V gene are MDHEN and SYDVKM. Germline trimming cut 2 bases from V and 3 bases from J; bases unmatched to any gene: 11. The time point denotes: newly diagnosed GD, antithyroid drugs for less than 3 months. TCR sequences were obtained from RNA taken from PBMCs. A peripheral blood sample, 7 to 9.5 milliliters in volume, was drawn into EDTA tubes. CDR3-region Arm-PCR and iRepertoire HTBI primers produced the TCR beta libraries. MiXCR, applied by TCRdb to the multiplex PCR reads, yields one record per CDR3 protein. The sample contains around 330,000 distinct CDR3 sequences, 15% to 20% of which appear only once. Study observations and caveats: Among the persistent patients, some 2,900 public clonotypes were shared, more than the approximately 960 shared among new patients. Persistent disease exhibited a predilection for TRBV28, TRBJ1-2 and TRBJ2-5.

V usage is TRBV28 and J usage is TRBJ2-5; 8 nucleotides agree with TRBD1. This sequence was found in a female donor with Graves disease. Sample: peripheral blood mononuclear cells (PBMCs), taken at new diagnosis, from a patient treated with antithyroid drugs. This CDR3 is CASSLGPTGGPKETQYF. Here the CDR3 DNA reads TGTGCCAGCAGTTTAGGGCCCACAGGGGGACCAAAAGAGACCCAGTACTTC.